Listed below are T cell receptor beta chains from one sample, sequenced in a study of cytomegalovirus exposure and HLA in healthy donors. Repertoires were generated with immunoSEQ multiplex PCR, while TCRdb's copy carries only in-frame clones and drops some. The data hold roughly 150,000 clones, with around 79% observed a single time. Specimen: PBMCs. All receptors come from a male donor in good health and CMV-seronegative. CDR3s include the opening cysteine and the closing phenylalanine or tryptophan. D genes are given only for firm matches. Only part of the rows carry a size: once, few, many, or a class if the clone is expanded.

j_call: TRBJ2-1; d_call: .; clone_size: once; v_call: TRBV2; cdr3_nt: TGTGCCAGCGGGGACACCAGCTCCTACAATGAGCAGTTCTTC; cdr3_aa: CASGDTSSYNEQFF
j_call: TRBJ2-7; d_call: TRBD1; clone_size: few; v_call: TRBV18; cdr3_nt: TGTGCCAGCTCATACTCGGGACAGGGCCACGAGCAGTACTTC; cdr3_aa: CASSYSGQGHEQYF
j_call: TRBJ2-7; d_call: .; clone_size: .; v_call: TRBV7-9; cdr3_nt: TGTGCCAGCAGCTTAGGGCAGGGGACCGAGCAGTACTTC; cdr3_aa: CASSLGQGTEQYF
j_call: TRBJ2-7; d_call: TRBD1; clone_size: .; v_call: TRBV6-6; cdr3_nt: TGTGCCAGCAGTTACCCCTACGGGACAGGGGACTACGAGCAGTACTTC; cdr3_aa: CASSYPYGTGDYEQYF
j_call: TRBJ1-5; d_call: TRBD1; clone_size: .; v_call: TRBV9; cdr3_nt: TGTGCCAGCAGCGCCGGACAGGGAGGTCAGCCCCAGCATTTT; cdr3_aa: CASSAGQGGQPQHF
j_call: TRBJ2-7; d_call: TRBD1; clone_size: .; v_call: TRBV14; cdr3_nt: TGTGCCAGCAGCCCCGGGACAGGGCACTCCTACGAGCAGTACTTC; cdr3_aa: CASSPGTGHSYEQYF
j_call: TRBJ2-3; d_call: TRBD2; clone_size: .; v_call: TRBV7-9; cdr3_nt: TGTGCCAGCAGCGGACCTCTAGCGGGAGTTCGCGATACGCAGTATTTT; cdr3_aa: CASSGPLAGVRDTQYF
j_call: TRBJ2-7; d_call: .; clone_size: .; v_call: TRBV6-5; cdr3_nt: TGTGCCAGCAGTTACTTACGGGCGGGGTACGAGCAGTACTTC; cdr3_aa: CASSYLRAGYEQYF
j_call: TRBJ2-1; d_call: TRBD2; clone_size: .; v_call: TRBV27; cdr3_nt: TGTGCCAGCAGTACCTATAGCGGGGGAGAGTACAATGAGCAGTTCTTC; cdr3_aa: CASSTYSGGEYNEQFF
j_call: TRBJ1-2; d_call: .; clone_size: .; v_call: TRBV29-1; cdr3_nt: TGCAGCGTTGAAACAGGTAGAAGGGCCCATGGCTACACCTTC; cdr3_aa: CSVETGRRAHGYTF
j_call: TRBJ1-1; d_call: .; clone_size: once; v_call: TRBV10-1; cdr3_nt: TGCGCCAGCAGTGGGGCGGGCCGGGACACTGAAGCTTTCTTT; cdr3_aa: CASSGAGRDTEAFF
j_call: TRBJ1-1; d_call: .; clone_size: once; v_call: TRBV30; cdr3_nt: TGTGCCTGGAGTGTACGAGGATCTACCGCCGGAGCTTTCTTT; cdr3_aa: CAWSVRGSTAGAFF
j_call: TRBJ1-2; d_call: TRBD1; clone_size: .; v_call: TRBV2; cdr3_nt: TGTGCCAGCAGAGCCGGGACAGGGGGCTTTGGCTACACCTTC; cdr3_aa: CASRAGTGGFGYTF
j_call: TRBJ1-6; d_call: .; clone_size: few; v_call: TRBV11-3; cdr3_nt: TGTGCCAGCAGCTTGCGGGAAAAAAGCTCCTATAATTCACCCCTCCACTTT; cdr3_aa: CASSLREKSSYNSPLHF
j_call: TRBJ2-2; d_call: TRBD2; clone_size: .; v_call: TRBV4-2; cdr3_nt: TGTGCCAGCAGCCAGGCGGGACTAGCGGGAGGGCCAGGCGGGGAGCTGTTTTTT; cdr3_aa: CASSQAGLAGGPGGELFF
j_call: TRBJ2-7; d_call: TRBD1; clone_size: .; v_call: TRBV18; cdr3_nt: TGTGCCAGCTCACCAGGGACAGCAGGCTACGAGCAGTACTTC; cdr3_aa: CASSPGTAGYEQYF
j_call: TRBJ1-2; d_call: .; clone_size: .; v_call: TRBV20-1; cdr3_nt: TGCAGTGCTCTTAACTATGGCTACACCTTC; cdr3_aa: CSALNYGYTF
j_call: TRBJ1-5; d_call: TRBD1; clone_size: .; v_call: TRBV19; cdr3_nt: TGTGCCAGTAGTCCGCGAGACAGGGGCCCCAATCAGCCCCAGCATTTT; cdr3_aa: CASSPRDRGPNQPQHF
j_call: TRBJ2-3; d_call: .; clone_size: .; v_call: TRBV4-2; cdr3_nt: TGTGCCAGCAGCCAAGGAGTTCCGCGGGCGAAAGATACGCAGTATTTT; cdr3_aa: CASSQGVPRAKDTQYF
j_call: TRBJ1-1; d_call: TRBD1; clone_size: .; v_call: TRBV11-2; cdr3_nt: TGTGCCAGCAGCCCCCGGACAGGGGTGAACACTGAAGCTTTCTTT; cdr3_aa: CASSPRTGVNTEAFF
j_call: TRBJ2-1; d_call: TRBD2; clone_size: .; v_call: TRBV9; cdr3_nt: TGTGCCAGCAGCGTAGGACCGGGCACCAAATTGCTAGCGGACATTTACAATGAGCAGTTCTTC; cdr3_aa: CASSVGPGTKLLADIYNEQFF
j_call: TRBJ2-3; d_call: TRBD2; clone_size: .; v_call: TRBV6-1; cdr3_nt: TGTGCCAGCAGGGAAGGGACTAGCGTTTACACAGATACGCAGTATTTT; cdr3_aa: CASREGTSVYTDTQYF
j_call: TRBJ2-3; d_call: .; clone_size: .; v_call: TRBV25-1; cdr3_nt: TGTGCCAGCAGTGTGCTAGGGGGAGATACGCAGTATTTT; cdr3_aa: CASSVLGGDTQYF
j_call: TRBJ1-2; d_call: .; clone_size: once; v_call: TRBV4-2; cdr3_nt: TGTGCCAGCAGCCAAGATGCAGGAAGCTATGGCTACACCTTC; cdr3_aa: CASSQDAGSYGYTF
j_call: TRBJ1-6; d_call: .; clone_size: .; v_call: TRBV30; cdr3_nt: TGTGCCTGGAATCCATTGGGGGGGCAGGCTTCACCCCTCCACTTT; cdr3_aa: CAWNPLGGQASPLHF
j_call: TRBJ2-7; d_call: TRBD1; clone_size: few; v_call: TRBV2; cdr3_nt: TGTGCCAGCAGGGGACAGGGTAGAAGCTACGAGCAGTACTTC; cdr3_aa: CASRGQGRSYEQYF
j_call: TRBJ2-3; d_call: TRBD2; clone_size: .; v_call: TRBV5-4; cdr3_nt: TGTGCCAGCAACCCCCTGGGACTAGCGGGCACAGATACGCAGTATTTT; cdr3_aa: CASNPLGLAGTDTQYF
j_call: TRBJ1-2; d_call: .; clone_size: .; v_call: TRBV9; cdr3_nt: TGTGCCAGCAGCCCCCGGGGGACGGCCTATGGCTACACCTTC; cdr3_aa: CASSPRGTAYGYTF
j_call: TRBJ2-1; d_call: TRBD2; clone_size: .; v_call: TRBV6-5; cdr3_nt: TGTGCCAGCAGTTACTCGCCTAGCGGGGGGTTCAATGAGCAGTTCTTC; cdr3_aa: CASSYSPSGGFNEQFF
j_call: TRBJ1-6; d_call: .; clone_size: .; v_call: TRBV9; cdr3_nt: TGTGCCAGCAGCCCTCAGGGAGGCAATTCACCCCTCCACTTT; cdr3_aa: CASSPQGGNSPLHF
j_call: TRBJ1-2; d_call: .; clone_size: .; v_call: TRBV6-1; cdr3_nt: TGTGCCAGCAGTGAAACCAGGAGGTGGTATGGCTACACCTTC; cdr3_aa: CASSETRRWYGYTF
j_call: TRBJ1-1; d_call: .; clone_size: .; v_call: TRBV18; cdr3_nt: TGTGCCAGCTCTCAGAACAGGGACACTGAAGCTTTCTTT; cdr3_aa: CASSQNRDTEAFF
j_call: TRBJ2-1; d_call: .; clone_size: .; v_call: TRBV28; cdr3_nt: TGTGCCAGCAGTTTCCCTCCGAGGGTTCGCTCCTACAATGAGCAGTTCTTC; cdr3_aa: CASSFPPRVRSYNEQFF
j_call: TRBJ2-7; d_call: TRBD1; clone_size: .; v_call: TRBV7-2; cdr3_nt: TGTGCCAGTGCCCGGGGACAGGGGGCCTTCGAGCAGTACTTC; cdr3_aa: CASARGQGAFEQYF
j_call: TRBJ2-2; d_call: .; clone_size: .; v_call: TRBV29-1; cdr3_nt: TGCAGCGCCGGAGCCTCCGGATACACCGGGGAGCTGTTTTTT; cdr3_aa: CSAGASGYTGELFF
j_call: TRBJ2-2; d_call: .; clone_size: .; v_call: TRBV19; cdr3_nt: TGTGCCAGTAGTATCTTGAACACCGGGGAGCTGTTTTTT; cdr3_aa: CASSILNTGELFF
j_call: TRBJ2-7; d_call: .; clone_size: few; v_call: TRBV30; cdr3_nt: TGTGCCTGGAGTCACACAGTGTACGAGCAGTACTTC; cdr3_aa: CAWSHTVYEQYF
j_call: TRBJ1-1; d_call: .; clone_size: .; v_call: TRBV7-9; cdr3_nt: TGTGCCAGCAGCTTAGGGGGGGGATACAGGGACACTGAAGCTTTCTTT; cdr3_aa: CASSLGGGYRDTEAFF
j_call: TRBJ2-6; d_call: .; clone_size: .; v_call: TRBV6-5; cdr3_nt: TGTGCCAGCACCCGGGACTCTGGGGCCAACGTCCTGACTTTC; cdr3_aa: CASTRDSGANVLTF
j_call: TRBJ2-1; d_call: TRBD2; clone_size: .; v_call: TRBV4-2; cdr3_nt: TGTGCCAGCAGCCAAGATCTGCTAGCGGGGGGTCGTGAGCAGTTCTTC; cdr3_aa: CASSQDLLAGGREQFF
j_call: TRBJ2-2; d_call: .; clone_size: .; v_call: TRBV21-1; cdr3_nt: TGTGCCAGCAGCCCTAACAGGGGAACCGGGGAGCTGTTTTTT; cdr3_aa: CASSPNRGTGELFF
j_call: TRBJ2-7; d_call: .; clone_size: once; v_call: TRBV5-1; cdr3_nt: TGCGCCAGCAGCTCGACAGGCCACTACGAGCAGTACTTC; cdr3_aa: CASSSTGHYEQYF
j_call: TRBJ2-1; d_call: TRBD1; clone_size: .; v_call: TRBV5-4; cdr3_nt: TGTGCCAGCAGCTCCAGGGGGCTAGATGAGCAGTTCTTC; cdr3_aa: CASSSRGLDEQFF
j_call: TRBJ1-1; d_call: .; clone_size: .; v_call: TRBV7-9; cdr3_nt: TGTGCCAGCAGCGCCGCGGGGGGCACTGAAGCTTTCTTT; cdr3_aa: CASSAAGGTEAFF
j_call: TRBJ1-5; d_call: .; clone_size: few; v_call: TRBV19; cdr3_nt: TGTGCCAGTAGTATGCCCCCTTCCACGATAGGGGGCAATCAGCCCCAGCATTTT; cdr3_aa: CASSMPPSTIGGNQPQHF
j_call: TRBJ2-2; d_call: TRBD2; clone_size: .; v_call: TRBV4-3; cdr3_nt: TGCGCCAGCAGCCAAGATCGAACGGGGGGGTATGACGGGGAGCTGTTTTTT; cdr3_aa: CASSQDRTGGYDGELFF
j_call: TRBJ2-1; d_call: TRBD1; clone_size: .; v_call: TRBV9; cdr3_nt: TGTGCCAGCAGCGGCACAGGGGGCAGCTCCTACAATGAGCAGTTCTTC; cdr3_aa: CASSGTGGSSYNEQFF
j_call: TRBJ1-5; d_call: .; clone_size: .; v_call: TRBV19; cdr3_nt: TGTGCCAGTAGCACCGGACAATATAGCAATCAGCCCCAGCATTTT; cdr3_aa: CASSTGQYSNQPQHF
j_call: TRBJ2-7; d_call: .; clone_size: .; v_call: TRBV6-1; cdr3_nt: TGTGCCAGCAGTTCTACAGGGTTGTACGAGCAGTACTTC; cdr3_aa: CASSSTGLYEQYF
j_call: TRBJ2-7; d_call: .; clone_size: .; v_call: TRBV6-5; cdr3_nt: TGTGCCAGCAGTCACAGGGAAAGGAGCGACGAGCAGTACTTC; cdr3_aa: CASSHRERSDEQYF
j_call: TRBJ1-2; d_call: .; clone_size: once; v_call: TRBV5-4; cdr3_nt: TGTGCCAGCAGCTTGGGAGGGCCCTATGGCTACACCTTC; cdr3_aa: CASSLGGPYGYTF
j_call: TRBJ2-7; d_call: .; clone_size: .; v_call: TRBV27; cdr3_nt: TGTGCCAGCAGTTTAAGGCCATCTACGAGGTCCTACGAGCAGTACTTC; cdr3_aa: CASSLRPSTRSYEQYF
j_call: TRBJ1-4; d_call: .; clone_size: .; v_call: TRBV1; cdr3_nt: TGCACCAGCAGCCAACAGGACCGACTATTGCCAACTAATGAAAAACTGTTTTTT; cdr3_aa: CTSSQQDRLLPTNEKLFF
j_call: TRBJ1-1; d_call: .; clone_size: .; v_call: TRBV10-3; cdr3_nt: TGTGCCATCAGGGCAGGGCGGATGAACACTGAAGCTTTCTTT; cdr3_aa: CAIRAGRMNTEAFF
j_call: TRBJ2-6; d_call: TRBD2; clone_size: once; v_call: TRBV18; cdr3_nt: TGTGCCAGCTCCCCAATACTAGCGGGGGGAATCTCTGGGGCCAACGTCCTGACTTTC; cdr3_aa: CASSPILAGGISGANVLTF
j_call: TRBJ2-1; d_call: .; clone_size: .; v_call: TRBV7-3; cdr3_nt: TGTGCCAGCAGCCTTGTCTCCTACAATGAGCAGTTCTTC; cdr3_aa: CASSLVSYNEQFF
j_call: TRBJ2-5; d_call: .; clone_size: .; v_call: TRBV2; cdr3_nt: TGTGCCAGCAGAAACCCGCGGACAGTCCAAGAGACCCAGTACTTC; cdr3_aa: CASRNPRTVQETQYF